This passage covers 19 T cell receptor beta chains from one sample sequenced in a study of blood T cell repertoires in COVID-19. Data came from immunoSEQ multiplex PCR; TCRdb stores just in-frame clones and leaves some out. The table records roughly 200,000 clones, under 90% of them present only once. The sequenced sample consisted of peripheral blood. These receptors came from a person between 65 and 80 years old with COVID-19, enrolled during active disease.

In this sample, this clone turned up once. Written as DNA, the CDR3 is TGTGCCAGCAGCTACACCGGGACTAGGGGTTTCCAAGAGACCCAGTACTTC. Protein sequence: CASSYTGTRGFQETQYF. This chain joins TRBV5-6 and TRBJ2-5, with 8 positions matching TRBD2. Germline lookup yields CDR1 SGHDT and CDR2 YYEEEE. This CDR3 contains 17 residues. V lost 3 bases and J lost 1; bases outside the gene matches: 11.

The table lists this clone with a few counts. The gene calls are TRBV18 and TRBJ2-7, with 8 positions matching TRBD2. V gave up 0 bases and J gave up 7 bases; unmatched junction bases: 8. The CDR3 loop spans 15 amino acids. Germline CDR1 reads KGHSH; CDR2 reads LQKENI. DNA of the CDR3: TGTGCCAGCTCACCACCGAGCGGGAGTCAGGGGGAGCAGTACTTC. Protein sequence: CASSPPSGSQGEQYF.

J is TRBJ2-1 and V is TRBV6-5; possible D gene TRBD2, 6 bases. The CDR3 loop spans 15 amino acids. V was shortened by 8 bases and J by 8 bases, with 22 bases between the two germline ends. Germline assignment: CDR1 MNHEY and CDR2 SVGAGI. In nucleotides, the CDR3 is TGTGCCAGCTCAGTCGGGGGACCTATTCCGGATGAGCAGTTCTTC. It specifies CASSVGGPIPDEQFF.

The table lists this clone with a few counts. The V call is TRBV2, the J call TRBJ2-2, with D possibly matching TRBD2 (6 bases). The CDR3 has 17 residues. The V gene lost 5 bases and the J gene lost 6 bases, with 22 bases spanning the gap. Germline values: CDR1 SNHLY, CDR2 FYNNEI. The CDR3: CASSSGLPGWAAGELFF. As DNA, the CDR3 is TGTGCCAGCAGTTCGGGACTCCCCGGGTGGGCAGCCGGGGAGCTGTTTTTT. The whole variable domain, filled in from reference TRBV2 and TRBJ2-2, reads EPEVTQTPSHQVTQMGQEVILRCVPISNHLYFYWYRQILGQKVEFLVSFYNNEISEKSEIFDDQFSVERPDGSNFTLKIRSTKLEDSAMYFCASSSGLPGWAAGELFFGEGSRLTVL.

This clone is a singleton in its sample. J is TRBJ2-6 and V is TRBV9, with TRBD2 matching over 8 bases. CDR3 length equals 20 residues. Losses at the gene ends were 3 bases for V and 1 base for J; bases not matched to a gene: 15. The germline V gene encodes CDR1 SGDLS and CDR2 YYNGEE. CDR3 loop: CASSAPRASGSFSGANVLTF. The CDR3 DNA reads TGTGCCAGCAGCGCTCCCAGGGCGAGCGGGAGTTTTTCTGGGGCCAACGTCCTGACTTTC.

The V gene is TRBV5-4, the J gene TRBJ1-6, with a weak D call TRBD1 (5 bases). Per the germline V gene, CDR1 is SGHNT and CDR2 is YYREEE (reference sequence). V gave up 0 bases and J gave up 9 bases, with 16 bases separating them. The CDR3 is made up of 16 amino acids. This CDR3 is CASSLARAGITSPLHF. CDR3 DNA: TGTGCCAGCAGCTTGGCCAGGGCAGGAATAACTTCACCCCTCCACTTT.

The CDR3 loop reads CASSLALGVSGEKLFF. Written as DNA, the CDR3 is TGTGCCAGCAGCTTAGCGCTCGGGGTGAGCGGTGAAAAACTGTTTTTT. The V and J genes are TRBV7-9 and TRBJ1-4; D gene ambiguous. Trimming stripped 0 bases from V and 7 bases from J, with 15 bases between. The CDR3 has 16 amino acids. Germline CDR1 reads SEHNR; CDR2 reads FQNEAQ (reference sequence).

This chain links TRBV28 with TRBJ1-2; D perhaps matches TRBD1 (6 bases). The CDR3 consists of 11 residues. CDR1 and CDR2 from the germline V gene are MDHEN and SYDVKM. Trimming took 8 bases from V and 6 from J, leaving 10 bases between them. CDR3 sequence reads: CASGQGNGYTF. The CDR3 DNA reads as TGTGCCAGCGGCCAGGGGAATGGCTACACCTTC.

The CDR3 nucleotides read TGTGCCACCAGTACTAGACAGGCTAGAAGGGAGACCCAGTACTTC. Translation gives CATSTRQARRETQYF. The rearrangement joins TRBV15 to TRBJ2-5, with D possibly TRBD1 on 6 matching bases. This CDR3 contains 15 residues. Germline V gives CDR1 LNHNV, CDR2 YYDKDF (reference sequence). V was pared by 6 bases and J by 5 bases, with 19 bases between.

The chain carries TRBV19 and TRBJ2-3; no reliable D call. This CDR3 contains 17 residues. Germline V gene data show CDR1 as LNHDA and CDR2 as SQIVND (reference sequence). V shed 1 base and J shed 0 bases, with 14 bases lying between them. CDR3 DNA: TGTGCCAGTAGTATAGGCTCGGGTGATCCTAGCACAGATACGCAGTATTTT. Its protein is CASSIGSGDPSTDTQYF. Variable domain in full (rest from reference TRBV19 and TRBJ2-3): DGGITQSPKYLFRKEGQNVTLSCEQNLNHDAMYWYRQDPGQGLRLIYYSQIVNDFQKGDIAEGYSVSREKKESFPLTVTSAQKNPTAFYLCASSIGSGDPSTDTQYFGPGTRLTVL.

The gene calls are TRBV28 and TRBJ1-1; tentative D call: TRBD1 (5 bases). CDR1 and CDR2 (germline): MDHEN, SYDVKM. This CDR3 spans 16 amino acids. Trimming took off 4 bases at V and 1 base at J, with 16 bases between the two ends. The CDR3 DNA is TGTGCCAGCAGTTCCCCCCAGGGTTTCGCGAACACTGAAGCTTTCTTT. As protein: CASSSPQGFANTEAFF.

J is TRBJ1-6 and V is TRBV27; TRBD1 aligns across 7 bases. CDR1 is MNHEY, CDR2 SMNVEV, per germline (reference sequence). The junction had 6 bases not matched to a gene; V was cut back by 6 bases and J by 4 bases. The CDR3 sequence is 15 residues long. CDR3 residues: CASRDRAIYNSPLHF. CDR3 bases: TGTGCCAGCAGAGACAGGGCCATTTATAATTCACCCCTCCACTTT.

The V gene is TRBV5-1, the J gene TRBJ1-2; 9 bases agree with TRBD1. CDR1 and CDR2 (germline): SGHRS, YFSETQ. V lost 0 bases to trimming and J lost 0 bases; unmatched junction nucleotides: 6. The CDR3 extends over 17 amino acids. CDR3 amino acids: CASSLEGQGSTNYGYTF. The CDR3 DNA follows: TGCGCCAGCAGCTTGGAGGGACAGGGATCTACTAACTATGGCTACACCTTC.

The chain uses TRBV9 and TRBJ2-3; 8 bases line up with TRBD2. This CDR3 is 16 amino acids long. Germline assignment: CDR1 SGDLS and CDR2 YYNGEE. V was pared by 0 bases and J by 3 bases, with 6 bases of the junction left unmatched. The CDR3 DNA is TGTGCCAGCAGCGTAGACACGGGACTAGAAACAGATACGCAGTATTTT. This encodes CASSVDTGLETDTQYF. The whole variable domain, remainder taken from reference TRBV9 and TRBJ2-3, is DSGVTQTPKHLITATGQRVTLRCSPRSGDLSVYWYQQSLDQGLQFLIQYYNGEERAKGNILERFSAQQFPDLHSELNLSSLELGDSALYFCASSVDTGLETDTQYFGPGTRLTVL.

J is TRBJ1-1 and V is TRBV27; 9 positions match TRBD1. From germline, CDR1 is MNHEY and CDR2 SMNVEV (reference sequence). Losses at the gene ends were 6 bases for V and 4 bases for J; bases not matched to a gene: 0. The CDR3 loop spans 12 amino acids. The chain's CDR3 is CASRTGGTEAFF. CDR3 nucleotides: TGTGCCAGCAGGACAGGGGGCACTGAAGCTTTCTTT.

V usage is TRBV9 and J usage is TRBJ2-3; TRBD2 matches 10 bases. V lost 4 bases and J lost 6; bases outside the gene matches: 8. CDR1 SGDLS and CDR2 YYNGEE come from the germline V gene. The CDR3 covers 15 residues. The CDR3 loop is CASSKREGSVDTQYF. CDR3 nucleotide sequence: TGTGCCAGCAGCAAGCGGGAGGGCAGCGTTGATACGCAGTATTTT.

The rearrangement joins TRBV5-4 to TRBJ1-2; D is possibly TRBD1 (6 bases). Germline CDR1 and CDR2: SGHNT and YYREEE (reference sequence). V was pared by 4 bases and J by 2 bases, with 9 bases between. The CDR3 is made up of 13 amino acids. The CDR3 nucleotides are TGTGCCAGCAGCCCCAGGGGAAACTATGGCTACACCTTC. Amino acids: CASSPRGNYGYTF.

The CDR3 DNA reads TGTGCCAGCTCATCACTAGCGGCCGAATCTGGTGAGCAGTTCTTC. Protein sequence: CASSSLAAESGEQFF. J is TRBJ2-1 and V is TRBV18; TRBD2 agrees at 8 bases. The CDR3 extends over 15 amino acids. With 5 bases clipped from V and 9 bases from J, the junction kept 12 bases outside the gene matches. Per the germline V gene, CDR1 is KGHSH and CDR2 is LQKENI.

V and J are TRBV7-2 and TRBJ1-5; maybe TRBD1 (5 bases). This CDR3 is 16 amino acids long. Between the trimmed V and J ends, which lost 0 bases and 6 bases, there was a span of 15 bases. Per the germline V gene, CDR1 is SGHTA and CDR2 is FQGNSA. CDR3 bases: TGTGCCAGCAGCTTAGCTCTGGGGGGAGGCGGTCAGCCCCAGCATTTT. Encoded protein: CASSLALGGGGQPQHF.